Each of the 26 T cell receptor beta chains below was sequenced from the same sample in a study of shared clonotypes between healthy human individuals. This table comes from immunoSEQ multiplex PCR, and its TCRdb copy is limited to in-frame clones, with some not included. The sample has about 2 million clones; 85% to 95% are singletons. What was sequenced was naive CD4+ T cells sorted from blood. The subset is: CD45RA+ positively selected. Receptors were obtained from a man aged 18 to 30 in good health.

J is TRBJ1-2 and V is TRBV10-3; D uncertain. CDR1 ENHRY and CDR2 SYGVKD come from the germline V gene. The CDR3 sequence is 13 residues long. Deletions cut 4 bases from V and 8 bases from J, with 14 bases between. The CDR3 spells CAISAGPSEGYTF. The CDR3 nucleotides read TGTGCCATCAGTGCGGGCCCATCAGAGGGCTACACCTTC.

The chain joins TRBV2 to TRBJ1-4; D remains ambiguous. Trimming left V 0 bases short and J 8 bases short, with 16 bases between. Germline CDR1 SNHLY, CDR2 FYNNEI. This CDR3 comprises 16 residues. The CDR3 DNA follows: TGTGCCAGCAGTGAAGCGCTTCGCGCTACGGGAGAAAAACTGTTTTTT. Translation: CASSEALRATGEKLFF.

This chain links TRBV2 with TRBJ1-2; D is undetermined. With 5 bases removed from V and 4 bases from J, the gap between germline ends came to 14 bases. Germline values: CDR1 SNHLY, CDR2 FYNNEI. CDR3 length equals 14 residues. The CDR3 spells CASSPGAFGYGYTF. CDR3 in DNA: TGTGCCAGCAGTCCCGGAGCCTTTGGCTATGGCTACACCTTC.

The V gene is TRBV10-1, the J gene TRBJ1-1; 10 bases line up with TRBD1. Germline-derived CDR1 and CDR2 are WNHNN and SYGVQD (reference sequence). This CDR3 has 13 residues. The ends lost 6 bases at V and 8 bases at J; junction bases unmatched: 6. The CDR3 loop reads CASRAGQGTEAFF. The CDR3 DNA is TGCGCCAGCAGGGCGGGACAGGGGACCGAAGCTTTCTTT.

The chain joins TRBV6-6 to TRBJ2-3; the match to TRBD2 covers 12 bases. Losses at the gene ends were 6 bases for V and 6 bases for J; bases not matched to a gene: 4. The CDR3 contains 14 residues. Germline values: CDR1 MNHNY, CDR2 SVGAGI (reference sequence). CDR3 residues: CASRMTSGSDTQYF. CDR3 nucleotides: TGTGCCAGCAGGATGACTAGCGGGAGTGATACGCAGTATTTT.

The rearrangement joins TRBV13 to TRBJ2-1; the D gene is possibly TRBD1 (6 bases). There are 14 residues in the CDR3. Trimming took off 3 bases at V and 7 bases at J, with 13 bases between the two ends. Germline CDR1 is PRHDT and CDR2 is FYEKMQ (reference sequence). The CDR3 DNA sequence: TGTGCCAGCAGCTTTCAACAGGGTTGGAATGAGCAGTTCTTC. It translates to CASSFQQGWNEQFF. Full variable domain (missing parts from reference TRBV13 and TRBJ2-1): AAGVIQSPRHLIKEKRETATLKCYPIPRHDTVYWYQQGPGQDPQFLISFYEKMQSDKGSIPDRFSAQQFSDYHSELNMSSLELGDSALYFCASSFQQGWNEQFFGPGTRLTVL.

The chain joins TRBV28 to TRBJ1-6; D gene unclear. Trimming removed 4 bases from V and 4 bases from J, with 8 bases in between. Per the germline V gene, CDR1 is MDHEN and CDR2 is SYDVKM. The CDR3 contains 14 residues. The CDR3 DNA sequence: TGTGCCAGCAGTTGGTTAGGGTATAATTCACCCCTCCACTTT. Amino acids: CASSWLGYNSPLHF. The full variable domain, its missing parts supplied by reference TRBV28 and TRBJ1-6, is DVKVTQSSRYLVKRTGEKVFLECVQDMDHENMFWYRQDPGLGLRLIYFSYDVKMKEKGDIPEGYSVSREKKERFSLILESASTNQTSMYLCASSWLGYNSPLHFGNGTRLTVT.

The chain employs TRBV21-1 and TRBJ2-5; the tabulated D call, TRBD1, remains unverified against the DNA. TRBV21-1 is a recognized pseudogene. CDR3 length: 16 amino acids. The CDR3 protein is CASGHFGTGCRRTQYF. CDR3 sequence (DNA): TGTGCCAGCGGTCATTTTGGGACAGGGTGCAGGAGGACCCAGTACTTC.

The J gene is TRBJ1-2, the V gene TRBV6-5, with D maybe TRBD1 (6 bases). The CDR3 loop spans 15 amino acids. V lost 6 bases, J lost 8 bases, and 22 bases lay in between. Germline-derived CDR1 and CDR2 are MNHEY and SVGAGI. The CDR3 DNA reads TGTGCCAGCAGGGGGGCAGATGTGGGTTTAGGAGGCTACACCTTC. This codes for CASRGADVGLGGYTF.

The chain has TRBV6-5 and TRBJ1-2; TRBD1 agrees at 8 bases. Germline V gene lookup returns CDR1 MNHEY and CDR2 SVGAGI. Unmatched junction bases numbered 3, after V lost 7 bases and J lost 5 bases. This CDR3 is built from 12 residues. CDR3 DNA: TGTGCCAGCACAGGGGGCGGATATGGCTACACCTTC. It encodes CASTGGGYGYTF.

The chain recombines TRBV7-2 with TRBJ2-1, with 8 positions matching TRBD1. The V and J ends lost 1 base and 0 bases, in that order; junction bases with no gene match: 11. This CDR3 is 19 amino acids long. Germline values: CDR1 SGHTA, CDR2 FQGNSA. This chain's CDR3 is CASSLVGQGSWGSYNEQFF. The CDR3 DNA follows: TGTGCCAGCAGCTTAGTTGGACAGGGTTCTTGGGGCTCCTACAATGAGCAGTTCTTC.

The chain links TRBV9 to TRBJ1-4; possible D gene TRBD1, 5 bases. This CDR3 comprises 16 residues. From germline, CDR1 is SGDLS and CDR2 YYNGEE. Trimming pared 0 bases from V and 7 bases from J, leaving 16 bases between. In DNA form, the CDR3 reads TGTGCCAGCAGCGTAGGAGGGGTGCAGGGTGGTGAAAAACTGTTTTTT. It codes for CASSVGGVQGGEKLFF.

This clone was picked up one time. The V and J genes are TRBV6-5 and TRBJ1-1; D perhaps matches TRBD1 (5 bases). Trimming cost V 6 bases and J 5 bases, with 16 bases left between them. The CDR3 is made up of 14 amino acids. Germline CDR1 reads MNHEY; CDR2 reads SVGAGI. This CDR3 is CASSHPQGSTEAFF. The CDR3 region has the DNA TGTGCCAGCAGCCACCCGCAGGGTAGTACTGAAGCTTTCTTT.

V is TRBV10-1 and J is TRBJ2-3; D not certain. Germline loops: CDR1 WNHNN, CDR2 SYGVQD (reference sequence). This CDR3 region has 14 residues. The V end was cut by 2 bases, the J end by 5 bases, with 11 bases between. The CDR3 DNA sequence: TGCGCCAGCAGTGAGGCCACGGCGGTAGATACGCAGTATTTT. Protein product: CASSEATAVDTQYF.

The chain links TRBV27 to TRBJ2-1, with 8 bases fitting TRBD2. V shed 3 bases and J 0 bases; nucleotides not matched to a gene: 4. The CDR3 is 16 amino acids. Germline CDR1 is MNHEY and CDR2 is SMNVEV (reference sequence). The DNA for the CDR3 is TGTGCCAGCAGTTTCCAGCGGGGGAACTCCTACAATGAGCAGTTCTTC. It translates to CASSFQRGNSYNEQFF.

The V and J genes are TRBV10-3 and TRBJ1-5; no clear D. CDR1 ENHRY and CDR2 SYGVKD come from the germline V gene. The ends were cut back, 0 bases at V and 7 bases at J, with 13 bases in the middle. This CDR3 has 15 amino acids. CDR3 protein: CAISESSGSAQPQHF. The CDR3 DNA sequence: TGTGCCATCAGTGAGTCAAGCGGGTCGGCGCAGCCCCAGCATTTT.

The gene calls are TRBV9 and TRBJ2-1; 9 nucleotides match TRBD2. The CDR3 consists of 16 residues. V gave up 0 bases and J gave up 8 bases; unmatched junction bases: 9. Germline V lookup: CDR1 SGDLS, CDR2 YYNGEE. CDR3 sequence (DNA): TGTGCCAGCAGCGTAGATCGACTAGCGGCGTTGGATGAGCAGTTCTTC. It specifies CASSVDRLAALDEQFF.

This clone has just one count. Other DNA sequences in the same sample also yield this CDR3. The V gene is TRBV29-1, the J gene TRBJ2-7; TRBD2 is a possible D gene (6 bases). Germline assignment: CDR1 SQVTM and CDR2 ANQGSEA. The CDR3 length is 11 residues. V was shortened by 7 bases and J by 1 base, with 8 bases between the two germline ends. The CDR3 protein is CSGGTSYEQYF. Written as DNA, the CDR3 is TGCAGCGGGGGGACTTCCTACGAGCAGTACTTC.

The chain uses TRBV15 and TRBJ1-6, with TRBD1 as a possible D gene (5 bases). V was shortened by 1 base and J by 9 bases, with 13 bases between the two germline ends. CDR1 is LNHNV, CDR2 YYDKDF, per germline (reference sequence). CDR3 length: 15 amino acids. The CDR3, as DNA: TGTGCCACCAGCAGAGGAAGAGACAGTTTTTCACCCCTCCACTTT. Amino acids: CATSRGRDSFSPLHF.

This chain's CDR3 is CASSLGRTAADTQYF. For the CDR3, the DNA is TGTGCCAGCAGTTTGGGAAGGACAGCTGCAGATACGCAGTATTTT. The V call is TRBV27, the J call TRBJ2-3; weak D call: TRBD1 (6 bases). From germline, CDR1 is MNHEY and CDR2 SMNVEV (reference sequence). The CDR3 extends over 15 amino acids. Trimming cost V 3 bases and J 4 bases, with 14 bases left between them.

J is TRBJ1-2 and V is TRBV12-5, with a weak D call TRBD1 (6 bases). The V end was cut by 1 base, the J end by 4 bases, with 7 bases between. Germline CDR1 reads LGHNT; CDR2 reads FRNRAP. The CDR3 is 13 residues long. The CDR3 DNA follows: TGTGCTAGTGGTTTGGGGGGGGCCTATGGCTACACCTTC. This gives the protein CASGLGGAYGYTF.

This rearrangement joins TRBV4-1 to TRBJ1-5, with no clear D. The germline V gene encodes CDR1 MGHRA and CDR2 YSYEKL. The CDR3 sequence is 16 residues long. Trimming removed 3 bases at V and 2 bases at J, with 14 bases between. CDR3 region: CASSQTYLRGNQPQHF. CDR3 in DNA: TGCGCCAGCAGCCAGACCTACTTGAGGGGCAATCAGCCCCAGCATTTT.

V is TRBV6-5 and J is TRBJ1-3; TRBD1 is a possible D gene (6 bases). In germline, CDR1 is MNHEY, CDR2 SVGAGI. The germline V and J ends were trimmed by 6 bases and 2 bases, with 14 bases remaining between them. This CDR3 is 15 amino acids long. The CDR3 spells CASRDLPGAGNTIYF. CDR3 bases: TGTGCCAGCAGGGACCTTCCAGGGGCTGGAAACACCATATATTTT.

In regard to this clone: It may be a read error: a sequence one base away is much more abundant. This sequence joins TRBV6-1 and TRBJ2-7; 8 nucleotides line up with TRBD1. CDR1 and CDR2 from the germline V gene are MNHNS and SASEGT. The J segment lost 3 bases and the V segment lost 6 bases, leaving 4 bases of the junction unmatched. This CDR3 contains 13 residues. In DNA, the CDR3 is TGTGCCAGCAGACGGACAGGGAACTACGAGCAGTACTTC. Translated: CASRRTGNYEQYF.

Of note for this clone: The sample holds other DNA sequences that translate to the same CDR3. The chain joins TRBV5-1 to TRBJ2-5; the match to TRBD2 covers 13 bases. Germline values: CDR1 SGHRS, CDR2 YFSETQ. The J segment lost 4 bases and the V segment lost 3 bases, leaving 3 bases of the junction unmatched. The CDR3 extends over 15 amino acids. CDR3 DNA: TGCGCCAGCAGCTCGGGACTAGCGGGAACAGAGACCCAGTACTTC. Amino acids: CASSSGLAGTETQYF.

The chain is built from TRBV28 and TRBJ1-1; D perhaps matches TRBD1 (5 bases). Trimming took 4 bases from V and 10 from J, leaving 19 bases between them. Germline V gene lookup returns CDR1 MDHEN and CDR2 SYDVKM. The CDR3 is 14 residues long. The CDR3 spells CASSSPPGGAGAFF. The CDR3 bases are TGTGCCAGCAGTTCCCCTCCCGGTGGGGCGGGAGCTTTCTTT.